The T cell receptor (beta chain) under discussion was sequenced for a study of blood T cell repertoires in COVID-19. About the study: Sites in the United States, Italy and Spain provided acute and convalescent COVID-19 samples. T cells, B-cell-depleted T cells, or PBMCs supplied cDNA or gDNA.

Trimming took 4 bases from V and 8 from J, leaving 11 bases between them. The CDR3 is 13 amino acids. CDR1 LGHDT and CDR2 YNNKEL come from the germline V gene (reference sequence). Original methodology: Estimates of nucleated cell counts were drawn from the amplification of reference gene primers. Here immunoSEQ multiplex PCR was the method, and the copy in TCRdb shows in-frame clones only, minus some. The DNA was the basis for D and trimming; V, J and clone size are from that table. The table has 55,000 to 80,000 clones, around 87% seen once; the top ten hold 0.95% to 1.5%. The origin of this receptor is a woman aged 55-70 years with acute or convalescent COVID-19. The specimen was peripheral blood. The chain recombines TRBV3-1 (or the pseudogene TRBV3-2) with TRBJ1-4; the D is unclear. The chain's CDR3 is CASSLLGGEKLFF. CDR3 DNA: TGTGCCAGCAGCCTTCTAGGAGGGGAAAAACTGTTTTTT.